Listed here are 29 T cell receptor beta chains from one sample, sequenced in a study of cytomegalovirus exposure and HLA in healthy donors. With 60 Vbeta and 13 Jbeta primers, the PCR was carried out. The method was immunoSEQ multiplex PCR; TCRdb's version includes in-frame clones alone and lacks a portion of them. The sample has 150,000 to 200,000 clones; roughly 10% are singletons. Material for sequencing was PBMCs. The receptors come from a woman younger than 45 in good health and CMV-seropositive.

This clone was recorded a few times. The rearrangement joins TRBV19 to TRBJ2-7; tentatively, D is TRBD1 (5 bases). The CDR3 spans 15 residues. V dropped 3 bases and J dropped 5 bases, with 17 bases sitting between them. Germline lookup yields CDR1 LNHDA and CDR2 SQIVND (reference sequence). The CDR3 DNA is TGTGCCAGTAGTATTAAGAGTTGGCAGGGCCACGAGCAGTACTTC. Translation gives CASSIKSWQGHEQYF.

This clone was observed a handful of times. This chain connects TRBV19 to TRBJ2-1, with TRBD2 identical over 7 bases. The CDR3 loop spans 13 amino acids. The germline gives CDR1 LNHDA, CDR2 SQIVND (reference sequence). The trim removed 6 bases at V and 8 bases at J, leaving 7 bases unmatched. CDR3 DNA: TGTGCCAGTAGGGGACTAACTAGCCATGAGCAGTTCTTC. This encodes CASRGLTSHEQFF.

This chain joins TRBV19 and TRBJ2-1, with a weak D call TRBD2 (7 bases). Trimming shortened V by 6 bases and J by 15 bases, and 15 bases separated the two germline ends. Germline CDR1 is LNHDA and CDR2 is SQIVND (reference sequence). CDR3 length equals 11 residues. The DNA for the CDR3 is TGTGCCAGTAGCTCGGGGGGCTCAACGTTCTTC. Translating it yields CASSSGGSTFF.

In nucleotides, the CDR3 is TGTGCCGTCGGGCGGGGGGCGGACCACGAGCAGTACTTC. This codes for CAVGRGADHEQYF. The chain couples TRBV6-1 to TRBJ2-7; 8 positions agree with TRBD2. The CDR3 covers 13 residues. V was clipped by 11 bases and J by 5 bases; unmatched bases: 11. Germline V CDR1 and CDR2: MNHNS, SASEGT.

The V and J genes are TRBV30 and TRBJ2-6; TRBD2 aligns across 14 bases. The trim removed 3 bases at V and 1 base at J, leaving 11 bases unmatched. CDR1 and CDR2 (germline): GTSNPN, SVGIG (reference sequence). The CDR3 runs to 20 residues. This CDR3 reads CAWRDPGLAGVTSGANVLTF. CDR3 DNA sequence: TGTGCCTGGAGAGATCCGGGACTAGCGGGAGTTACTTCTGGGGCCAACGTCCTGACTTTC.

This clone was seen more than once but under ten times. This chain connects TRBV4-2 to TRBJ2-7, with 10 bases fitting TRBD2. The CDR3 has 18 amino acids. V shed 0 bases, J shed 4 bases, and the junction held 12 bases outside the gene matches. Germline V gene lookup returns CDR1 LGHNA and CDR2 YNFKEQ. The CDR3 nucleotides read TGTGCCAGCAGCCAAGAAAGAGCAGCGGGAGGGCCGCTGTACGAGCAGTACTTC. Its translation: CASSQERAAGGPLYEQYF.

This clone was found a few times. The CDR3 bases are TGTGCCAGCAGCTTGGTGGGGGGACGGTTTAGCAATCAGCCCCAGCATTTT. The encoded protein is CASSLVGGRFSNQPQHF. This chain joins TRBV5-8 and TRBJ1-5, with D tentatively TRBD1 (5 bases). V was cut by 0 bases and J by 0 bases, with 13 bases left in between. In germline, CDR1 is SGHTS, CDR2 YDEGEE. CDR3 length: 17 amino acids.

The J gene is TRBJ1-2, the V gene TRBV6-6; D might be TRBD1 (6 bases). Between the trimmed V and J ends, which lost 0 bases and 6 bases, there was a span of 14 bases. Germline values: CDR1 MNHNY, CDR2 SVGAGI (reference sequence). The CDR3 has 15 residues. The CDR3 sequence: CASSYSGTPTDGYTF. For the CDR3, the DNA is TGTGCCAGCAGTTACTCAGGGACACCCACGGATGGCTACACCTTC.

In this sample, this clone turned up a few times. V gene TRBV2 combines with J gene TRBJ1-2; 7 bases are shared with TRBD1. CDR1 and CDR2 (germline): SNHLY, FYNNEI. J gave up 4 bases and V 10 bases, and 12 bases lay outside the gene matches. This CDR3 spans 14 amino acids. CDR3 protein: CAIYQRGQIYGYTF. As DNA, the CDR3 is TGTGCCATCTATCAAAGGGGACAGATCTATGGCTACACCTTC.

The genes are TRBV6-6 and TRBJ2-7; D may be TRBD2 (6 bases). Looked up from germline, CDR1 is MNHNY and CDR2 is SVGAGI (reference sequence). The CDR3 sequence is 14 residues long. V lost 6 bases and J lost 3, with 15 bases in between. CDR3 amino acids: CASRGVEGFYEQYF. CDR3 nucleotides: TGTGCCAGCAGGGGGGTGGAGGGCTTCTACGAGCAGTACTTC.

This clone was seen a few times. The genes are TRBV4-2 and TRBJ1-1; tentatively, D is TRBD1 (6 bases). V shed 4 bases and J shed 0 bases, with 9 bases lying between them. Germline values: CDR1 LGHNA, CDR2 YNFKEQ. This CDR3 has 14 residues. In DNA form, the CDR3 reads TGTGCCAGCAGCCGTGACAGGTTGAACACTGAAGCTTTCTTT. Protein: CASSRDRLNTEAFF.

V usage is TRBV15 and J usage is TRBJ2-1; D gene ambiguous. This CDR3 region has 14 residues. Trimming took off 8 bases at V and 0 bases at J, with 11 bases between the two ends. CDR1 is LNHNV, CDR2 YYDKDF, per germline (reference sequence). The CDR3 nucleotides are TGTGCCACCGCTTGGCGGAGCTCCTACAATGAGCAGTTCTTC. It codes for CATAWRSSYNEQFF.

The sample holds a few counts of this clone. CDR3 region: CASSSGTGTSGVGFTDTQYF. CDR3 bases: TGTGCCAGTAGCTCAGGTACCGGGACTAGCGGAGTGGGATTCACAGATACGCAGTATTTT. The genes are TRBV19 and TRBJ2-3, with TRBD2 matching 11 bases. The CDR3 has 20 amino acids. The V segment lost 6 bases and the J segment 2 bases; nucleotides outside the gene matches: 19. Germline CDR1 LNHDA, CDR2 SQIVND (reference sequence).

The CDR3 spells CASAGWHLGTDTQYF. In DNA form, the CDR3 reads TGTGCCAGCGCCGGATGGCACCTAGGCACAGATACGCAGTATTTT. The chain links TRBV6-1 to TRBJ2-3; no definite D call. The CDR3 loop spans 15 amino acids. V shed 8 bases and J shed 1 base, with 16 bases lying between them. Germline-derived CDR1 and CDR2 are MNHNS and SASEGT.

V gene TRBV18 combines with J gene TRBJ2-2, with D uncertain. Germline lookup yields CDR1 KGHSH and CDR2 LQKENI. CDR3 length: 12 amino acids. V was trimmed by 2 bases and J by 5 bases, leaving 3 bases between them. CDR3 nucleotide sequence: TGTGCCAGCTCACCATATACCGGGGAGCTGTTTTTT. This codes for CASSPYTGELFF.

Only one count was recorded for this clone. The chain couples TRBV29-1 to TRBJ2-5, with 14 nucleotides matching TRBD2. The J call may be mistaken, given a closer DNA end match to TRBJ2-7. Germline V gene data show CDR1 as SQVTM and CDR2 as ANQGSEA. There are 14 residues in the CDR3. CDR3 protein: CSVKGTSGSYEQYF. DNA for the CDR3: TGCAGCGTGAAGGGGACTAGCGGGAGCTACGAGCAGTACTTC.

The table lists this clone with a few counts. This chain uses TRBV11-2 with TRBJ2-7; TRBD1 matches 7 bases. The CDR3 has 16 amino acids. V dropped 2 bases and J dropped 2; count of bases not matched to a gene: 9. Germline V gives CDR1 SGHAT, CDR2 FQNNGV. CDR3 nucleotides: TGTGCCAGCAGCTTATCGACTTCCGGGACAGCCTACGAGCAGTACTTC. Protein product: CASSLSTSGTAYEQYF.

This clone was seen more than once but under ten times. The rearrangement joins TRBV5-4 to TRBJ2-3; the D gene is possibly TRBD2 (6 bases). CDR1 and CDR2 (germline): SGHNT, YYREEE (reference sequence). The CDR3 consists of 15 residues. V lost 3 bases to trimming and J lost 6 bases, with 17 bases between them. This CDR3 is CASSSSGTQGDTQYF. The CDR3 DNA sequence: TGTGCCAGCAGCTCCTCCGGGACTCAAGGCGATACGCAGTATTTT.

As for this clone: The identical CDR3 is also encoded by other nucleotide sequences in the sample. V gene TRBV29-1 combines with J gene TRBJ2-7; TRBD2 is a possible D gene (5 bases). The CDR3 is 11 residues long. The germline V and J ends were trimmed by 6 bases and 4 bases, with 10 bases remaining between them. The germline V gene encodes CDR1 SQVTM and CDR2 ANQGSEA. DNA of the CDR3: TGCAGCGTCCCCAGCGGATACGAGCAGTACTTC. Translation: CSVPSGYEQYF.

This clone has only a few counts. CDR3 region: CAPLTRDADRGTQYF. The DNA of the CDR3 is TGTGCTCCGCTCACCAGGGACGCCGACAGGGGAACCCAGTACTTC. V is TRBV2 and J is TRBJ2-5; 8 bases fit TRBD1. Germline V CDR1 and CDR2: SNHLY, FYNNEI. CDR3 length: 15 residues.

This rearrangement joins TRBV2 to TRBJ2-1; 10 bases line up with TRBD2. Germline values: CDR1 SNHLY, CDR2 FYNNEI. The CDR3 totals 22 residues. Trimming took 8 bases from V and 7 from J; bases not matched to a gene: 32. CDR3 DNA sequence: TGTGCCAGCGCAGAGGACAGGCGTGATGGGACTAGCGAAATCAATTCGGGTAATGAGCAGTTCTTC. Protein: CASAEDRRDGTSEINSGNEQFF.

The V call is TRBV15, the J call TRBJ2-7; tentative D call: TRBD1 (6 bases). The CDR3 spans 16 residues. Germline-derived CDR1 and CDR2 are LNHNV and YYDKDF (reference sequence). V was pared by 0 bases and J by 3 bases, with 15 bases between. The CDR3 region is CATSREGAGAYYEQYF. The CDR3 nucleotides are TGTGCCACCAGCAGAGAGGGGGCCGGGGCATACTACGAGCAGTACTTC.

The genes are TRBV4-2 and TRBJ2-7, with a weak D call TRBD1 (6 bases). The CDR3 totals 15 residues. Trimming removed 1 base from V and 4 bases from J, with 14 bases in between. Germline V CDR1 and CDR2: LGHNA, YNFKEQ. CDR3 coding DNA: TGTGCCAGCAGCCAAGTGACAGGTATTGGGTACGAGCAGTACTTC. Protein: CASSQVTGIGYEQYF.

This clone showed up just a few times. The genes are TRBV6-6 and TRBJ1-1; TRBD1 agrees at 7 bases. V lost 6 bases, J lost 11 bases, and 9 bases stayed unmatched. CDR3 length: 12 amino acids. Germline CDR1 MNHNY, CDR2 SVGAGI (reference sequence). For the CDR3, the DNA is TGTGCCAGCAGCTCGGACAGGACTGGGGCTTTCTTT. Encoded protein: CASSSDRTGAFF.

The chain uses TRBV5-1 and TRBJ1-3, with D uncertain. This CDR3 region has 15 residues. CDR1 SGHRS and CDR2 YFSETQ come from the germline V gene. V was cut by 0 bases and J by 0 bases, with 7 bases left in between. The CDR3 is CASSLEQNSGNTIYF. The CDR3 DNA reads TGCGCCAGCAGCTTGGAACAGAACTCTGGAAACACCATATATTTT.

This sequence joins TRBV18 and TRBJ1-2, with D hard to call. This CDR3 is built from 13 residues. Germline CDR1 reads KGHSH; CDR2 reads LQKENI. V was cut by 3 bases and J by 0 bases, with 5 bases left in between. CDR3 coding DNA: TGTGCCAGCTCACCGGGCCCTAACTATGGCTACACCTTC. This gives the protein CASSPGPNYGYTF.

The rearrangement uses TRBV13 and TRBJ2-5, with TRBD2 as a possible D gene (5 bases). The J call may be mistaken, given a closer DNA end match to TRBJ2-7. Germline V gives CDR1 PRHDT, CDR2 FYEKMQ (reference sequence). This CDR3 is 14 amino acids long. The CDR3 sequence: CASSSPGSSYEQYF. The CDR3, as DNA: TGTGCCAGCAGCTCCCCGGGGAGCTCCTACGAGCAGTACTTC.

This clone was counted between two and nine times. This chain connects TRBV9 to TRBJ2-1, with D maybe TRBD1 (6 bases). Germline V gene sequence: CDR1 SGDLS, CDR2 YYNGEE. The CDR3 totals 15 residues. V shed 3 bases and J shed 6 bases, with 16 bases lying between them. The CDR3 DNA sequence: TGTGCCAGCAGCGCCCGACTGAGGGGGTCCAATGAGCAGTTCTTC. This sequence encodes CASSARLRGSNEQFF.

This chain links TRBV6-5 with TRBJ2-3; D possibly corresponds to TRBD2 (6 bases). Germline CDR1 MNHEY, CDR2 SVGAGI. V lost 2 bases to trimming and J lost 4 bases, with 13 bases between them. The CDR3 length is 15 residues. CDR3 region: CASSYGGRSADTQYF. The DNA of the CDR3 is TGTGCCAGCAGTTACGGAGGGAGGTCCGCAGATACGCAGTATTTT.